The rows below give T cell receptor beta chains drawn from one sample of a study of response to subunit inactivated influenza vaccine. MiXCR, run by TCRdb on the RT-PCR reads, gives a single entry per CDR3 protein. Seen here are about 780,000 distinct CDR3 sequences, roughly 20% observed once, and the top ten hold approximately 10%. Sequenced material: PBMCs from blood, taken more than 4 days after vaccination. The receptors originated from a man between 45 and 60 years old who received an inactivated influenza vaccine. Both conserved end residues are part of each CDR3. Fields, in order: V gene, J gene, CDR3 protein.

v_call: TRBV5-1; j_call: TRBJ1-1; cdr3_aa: CASSLMAGPMNTEAFF
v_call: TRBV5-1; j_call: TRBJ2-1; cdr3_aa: CASSLYSGTEQFF
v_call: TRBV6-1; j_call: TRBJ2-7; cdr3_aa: CASSFGRQGSYEQYF
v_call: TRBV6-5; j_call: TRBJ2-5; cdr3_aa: CASSDSGRGQYF
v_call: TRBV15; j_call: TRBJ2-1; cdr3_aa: CATSRDSSSYNEQFF
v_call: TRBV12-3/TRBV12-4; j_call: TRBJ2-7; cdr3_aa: CASSGPRGSYEQYF
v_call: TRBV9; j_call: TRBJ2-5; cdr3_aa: CASSTSRDTTQETQYF
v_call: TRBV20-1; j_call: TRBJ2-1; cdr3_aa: CSARDEQSSYNEQFF
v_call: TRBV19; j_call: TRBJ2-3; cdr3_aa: CASSPTGRTDTQYF
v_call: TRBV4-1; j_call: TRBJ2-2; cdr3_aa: CASSQLQGFGELFF
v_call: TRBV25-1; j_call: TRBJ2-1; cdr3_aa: CASSRFSNNEQFF
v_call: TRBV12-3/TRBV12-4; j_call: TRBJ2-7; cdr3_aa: CASKKGDASYEQYF
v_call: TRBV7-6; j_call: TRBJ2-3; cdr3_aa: CASSLAFTDTQYF
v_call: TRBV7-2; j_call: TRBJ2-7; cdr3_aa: CASSPSSGRGYEQYF
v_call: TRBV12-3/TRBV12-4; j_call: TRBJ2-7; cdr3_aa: CASSRAPTSEQYF
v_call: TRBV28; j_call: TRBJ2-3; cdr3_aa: CASSPSAGAGQADTQYF
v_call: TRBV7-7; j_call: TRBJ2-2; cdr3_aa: CASSPLMVAGATGELFF
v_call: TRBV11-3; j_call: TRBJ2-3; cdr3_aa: CASSSYRWGGGTRHGTDTQYF
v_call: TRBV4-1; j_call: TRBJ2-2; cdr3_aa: CASSLPGQEYTGELFF
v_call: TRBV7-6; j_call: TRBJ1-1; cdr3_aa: CASSLAGAEAFF
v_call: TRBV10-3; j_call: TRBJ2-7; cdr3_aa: CAISELAAAYEQYF
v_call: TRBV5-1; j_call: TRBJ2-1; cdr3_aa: CASRKEGFPYNEQFF
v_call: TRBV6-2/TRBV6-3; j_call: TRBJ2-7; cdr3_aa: CASCEPGGYEQYF
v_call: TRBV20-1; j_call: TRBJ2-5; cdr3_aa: CSALPSEETQYF
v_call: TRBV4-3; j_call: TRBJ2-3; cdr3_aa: CASSQPPGHGADTQYF
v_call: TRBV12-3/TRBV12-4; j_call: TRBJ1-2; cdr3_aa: CASSPVRYGYTF
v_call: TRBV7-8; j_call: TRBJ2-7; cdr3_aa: CASSRIQGSRNEQYF
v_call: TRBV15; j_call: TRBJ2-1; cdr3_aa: CATSRGTSGGTYNEQFF
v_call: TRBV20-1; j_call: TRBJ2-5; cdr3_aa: CSAREDRGGETQYF
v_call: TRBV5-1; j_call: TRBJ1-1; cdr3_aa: CASSPRTANTEAFF
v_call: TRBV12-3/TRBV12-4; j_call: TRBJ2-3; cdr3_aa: CATRVLGTDTQYF
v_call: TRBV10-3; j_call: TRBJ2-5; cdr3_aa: CAISPSGSEETQYF
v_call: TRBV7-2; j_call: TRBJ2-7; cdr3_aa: CASSPGQGATVLRGQYF
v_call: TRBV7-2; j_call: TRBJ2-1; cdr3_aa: CASSLGPEIHEQFF
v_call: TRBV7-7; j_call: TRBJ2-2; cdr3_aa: CASSRSGTGGTGELFF
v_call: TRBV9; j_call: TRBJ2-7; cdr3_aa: CASSVKDKSYEQYF
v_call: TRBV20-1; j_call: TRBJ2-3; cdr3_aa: CSARDPRGTDTQYF
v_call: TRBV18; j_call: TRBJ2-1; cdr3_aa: CASSPRRSGGAGEQFF
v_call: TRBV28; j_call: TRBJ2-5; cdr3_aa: CASSLIVLAEETQYF
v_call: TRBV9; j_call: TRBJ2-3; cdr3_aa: CASSVAGQDLPGTQYF
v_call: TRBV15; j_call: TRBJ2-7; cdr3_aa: CATSSPMGYEQYF
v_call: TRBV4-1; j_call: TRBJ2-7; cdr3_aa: CASSQGRGGSSYEQYF
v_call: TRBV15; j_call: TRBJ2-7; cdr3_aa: CATSRDLVIYYEQYF
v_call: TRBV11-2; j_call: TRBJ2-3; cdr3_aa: CASSPGWARDTQYF
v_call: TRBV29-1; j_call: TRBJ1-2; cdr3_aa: CSVEDGNHGYTF
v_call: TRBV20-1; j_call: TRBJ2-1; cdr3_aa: CSARREGEQFF
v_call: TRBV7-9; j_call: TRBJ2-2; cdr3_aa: CASSLRKTGELFF
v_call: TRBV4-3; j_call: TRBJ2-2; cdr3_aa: CASSPQTGTTGELFF
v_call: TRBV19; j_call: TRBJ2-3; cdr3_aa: CASSIKGPDTQYF
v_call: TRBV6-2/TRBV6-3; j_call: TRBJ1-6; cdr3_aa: CASSSGTGGSPLHF